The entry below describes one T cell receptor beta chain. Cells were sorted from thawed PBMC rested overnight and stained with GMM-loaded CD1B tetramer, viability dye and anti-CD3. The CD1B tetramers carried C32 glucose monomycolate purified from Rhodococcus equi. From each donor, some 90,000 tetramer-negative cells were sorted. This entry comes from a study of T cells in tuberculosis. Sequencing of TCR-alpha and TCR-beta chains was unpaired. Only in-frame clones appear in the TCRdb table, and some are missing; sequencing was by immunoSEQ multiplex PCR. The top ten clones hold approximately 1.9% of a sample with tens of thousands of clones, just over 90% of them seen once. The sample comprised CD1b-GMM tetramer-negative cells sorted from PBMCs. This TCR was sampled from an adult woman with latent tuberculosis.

DNA of the CDR3: TGTGCCAGCAGGCGTCAGACAGGCTCTGGAAACACCATATATTTT. Translated: CASRRQTGSGNTIYF. The rearrangement uses TRBV6-1 and TRBJ1-3; possible D gene TRBD1, 6 bases. V lost 6 bases and J 0 bases, leaving 12 bases between the germline ends. The germline gives CDR1 MNHNS, CDR2 SASEGT. This CDR3 has 15 residues.